This T cell receptor (beta chain) was retrieved from a study of blood T cells in healthy people across ages. Broader study findings: Diversity estimates from one million T cells were considered underestimates.

On this clonotype: Its antigen is unidentified.

This CDR3 region has 15 residues. The germline V gene has CDR1 SQVTM and CDR2 ANQGSEA. A second PCR, run for roughly 6 to 11 cycles, used a sample-barcoded 5' primer plus a J-beta primer mix. TCRdb fed the 5' RACE reads into MiXCR, producing one record per CDR3 protein. The sample has over 750,000 distinct CDR3 sequences; 25% are singletons. The same specimen was also included in a second study, on T cells of mothers and their children.

This TCR was recovered from a boy between 10 and 17 years old in good health. Material: blood. The chain recombines TRBV29-1 with TRBJ2-7, with D tentatively TRBD2 (5 bases). The J call may be faulty, since TRBJ2-1 better matches the DNA end. The CDR3 nucleotides read TGCAGCGCAATTAGGCCGGACTGGGGATACAATGAGCAGTTCTTC. Protein product: CSAIRPDWGYNEQFF.